Listed below are T cell receptor beta chains from one sample, sequenced in a study of T cell repertoires in cytomegalovirus infection. TCRdb used MiXCR to reprocess the reads, holding one entry per CDR3 protein. The sample includes around 440,000 distinct CDR3 sequences, roughly 12% of them seen just once. The sequenced sample was PBMCs. These receptor sequences come from a human donor in good health (CMV status not recorded). Some clones in this sample may be carry-over from other donors' samples. The conserved cysteine and the conserved F or W are not part of the CDR3 here.

v_gene	j_gene	CDR3aa
TRBV7-9	TRBJ1-1	ASSQDGWATEAF
TRBV20-1	TRBJ1-1	SARRAGATAEAF
TRBV18	TRBJ1-2	ASSPSRDGSGAHYGYT
TRBV6-6	TRBJ2-3	ASSYRSGTSTDTQY
TRBV5-5	TRBJ2-6	ASSYFRGAGANVLT
TRBV27	TRBJ1-5	ASSPTQVEQPQH
TRBV7-8	TRBJ1-5	ASSSNPRGAGNQPQH
TRBV5-5	TRBJ2-3	ASSPLIADTQY
TRBV19	TRBJ2-6	ASSWTGGAFGANVLT
TRBV20-1	TRBJ2-5	SGALTGGGETQY
TRBV28	TRBJ2-3	ASSLFATDTQY
TRBV2	TRBJ1-1	ASRSTGGWTEAF
TRBV7-6	TRBJ1-2	ASSYLKTVYGYT
TRBV28	TRBJ2-3	ASSLGEQTTDTQY
TRBV7-8	TRBJ2-5	ASNLQYQETQY
TRBV6-4	TRBJ1-3	ASSGLAQGNTIY
TRBV5-1	TRBJ2-3	ASSLLTSGAPDTQY
TRBV11-2	TRBJ2-1	ASTPLLSGRSNEQF
TRBV12-3/TRBV12-4	TRBJ1-2	ASSFNRGLFDSYT
TRBV12-3/TRBV12-4	TRBJ2-2	ASTLGQGNTGELF
TRBV5-4	TRBJ1-2	ASSLDPETYGYT
TRBV18	TRBJ2-2	ASSPPSGTTGELF
TRBV3-1	TRBJ2-7	ASSQGGLDEQY
TRBV11-2	TRBJ2-5	ASSRTSGGAEETQY
TRBV6-1	TRBJ2-1	ASSEGHNSYNEQF
TRBV29-1	TRBJ2-3	SVDLEDTQY
TRBV5-4	TRBJ2-7	ASSLGVGGQVGQY
TRBV7-9	TRBJ2-4	ASSSGLAGGNIQY
TRBV29-1	TRBJ1-2	SVASGDNYGYT
TRBV20-1	TRBJ2-3	SAKTSGGASRQY
TRBV14	TRBJ2-1	ASSPFLYNEQF
TRBV6-5	TRBJ1-1	ASSYEKGAKNTEAF